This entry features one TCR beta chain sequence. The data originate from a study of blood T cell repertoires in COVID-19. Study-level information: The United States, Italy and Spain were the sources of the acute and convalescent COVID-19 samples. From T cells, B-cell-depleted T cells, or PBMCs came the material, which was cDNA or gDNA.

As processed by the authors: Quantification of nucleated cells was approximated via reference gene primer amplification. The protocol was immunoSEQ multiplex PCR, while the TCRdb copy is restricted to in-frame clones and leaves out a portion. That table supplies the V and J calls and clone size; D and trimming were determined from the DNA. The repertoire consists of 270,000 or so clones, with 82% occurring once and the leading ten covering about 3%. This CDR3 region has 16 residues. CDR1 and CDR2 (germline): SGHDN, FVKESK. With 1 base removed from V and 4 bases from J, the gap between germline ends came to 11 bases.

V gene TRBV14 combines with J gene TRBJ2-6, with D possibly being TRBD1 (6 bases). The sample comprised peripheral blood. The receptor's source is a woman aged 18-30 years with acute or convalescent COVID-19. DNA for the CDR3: TGTGCCAGCAGCCAAGGGGCAGGGGTCGGGGCCAACGTCCTGACTTTC. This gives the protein CASSQGAGVGANVLTF.